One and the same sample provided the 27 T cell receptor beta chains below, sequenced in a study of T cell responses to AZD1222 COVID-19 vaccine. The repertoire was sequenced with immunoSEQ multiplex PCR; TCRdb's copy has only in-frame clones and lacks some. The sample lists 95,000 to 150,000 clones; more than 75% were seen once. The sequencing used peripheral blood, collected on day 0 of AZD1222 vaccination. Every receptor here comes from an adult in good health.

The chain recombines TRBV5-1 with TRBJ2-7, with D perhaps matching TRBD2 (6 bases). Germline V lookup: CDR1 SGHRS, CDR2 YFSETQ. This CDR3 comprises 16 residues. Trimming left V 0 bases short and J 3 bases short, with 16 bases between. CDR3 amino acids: CASSLVGGTQVYEQYF. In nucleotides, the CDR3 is TGCGCCAGCAGCTTGGTCGGCGGGACGCAGGTCTACGAGCAGTACTTC.

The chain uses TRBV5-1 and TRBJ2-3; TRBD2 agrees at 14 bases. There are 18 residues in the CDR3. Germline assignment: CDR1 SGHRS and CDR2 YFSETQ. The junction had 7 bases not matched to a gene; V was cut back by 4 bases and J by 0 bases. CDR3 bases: TGCGCCAGCAGCGGAGGACTAGCGGGGGGTTCTAGCACAGATACGCAGTATTTT. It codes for CASSGGLAGGSSTDTQYF.

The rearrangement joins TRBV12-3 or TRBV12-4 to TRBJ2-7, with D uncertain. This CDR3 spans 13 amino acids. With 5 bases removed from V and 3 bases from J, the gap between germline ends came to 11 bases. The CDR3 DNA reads TGTGCCAGCAGTCCCCCGTGGGGCTACGAGCAGTACTTC. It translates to CASSPPWGYEQYF.

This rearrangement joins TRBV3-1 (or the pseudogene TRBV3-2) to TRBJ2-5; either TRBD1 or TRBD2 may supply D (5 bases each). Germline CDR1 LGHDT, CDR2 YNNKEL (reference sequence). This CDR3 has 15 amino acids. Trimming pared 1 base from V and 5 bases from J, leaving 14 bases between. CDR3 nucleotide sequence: TGTGCCAGCAGCCAAGTCCACTGGGGCGGGGAGACCCAGTACTTC. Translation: CASSQVHWGGETQYF.

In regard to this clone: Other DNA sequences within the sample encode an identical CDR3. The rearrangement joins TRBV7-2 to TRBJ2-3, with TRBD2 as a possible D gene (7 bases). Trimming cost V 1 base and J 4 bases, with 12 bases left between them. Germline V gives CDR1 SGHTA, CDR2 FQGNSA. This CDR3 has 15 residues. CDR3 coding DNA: TGTGCCAGCAGCTTAGTGGGGGGGCCAGCAGATACGCAGTATTTT. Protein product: CASSLVGGPADTQYF.

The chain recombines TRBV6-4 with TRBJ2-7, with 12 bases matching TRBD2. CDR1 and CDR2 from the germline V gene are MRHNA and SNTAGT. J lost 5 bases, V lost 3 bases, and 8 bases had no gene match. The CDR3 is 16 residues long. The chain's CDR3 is CASSDPPSGGDHEQYF. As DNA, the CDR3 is TGTGCCAGCAGTGATCCTCCTAGCGGGGGGGACCACGAGCAGTACTTC.

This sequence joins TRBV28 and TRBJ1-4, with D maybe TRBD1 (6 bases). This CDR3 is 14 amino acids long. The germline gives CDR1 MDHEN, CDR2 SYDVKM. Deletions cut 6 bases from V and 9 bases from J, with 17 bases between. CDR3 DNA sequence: TGTGCCAGCAGCCCGAACGGAGACAGGAAAAAACTGTTTTTT. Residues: CASSPNGDRKKLFF.

CDR3: CASSLGGFSNQPQHF. In nucleotides, the CDR3 is TGTGCCAGCAGCTTAGGAGGGTTTAGCAATCAGCCCCAGCATTTT. The V call is TRBV5-5, the J call TRBJ1-5; D unresolved. Trimming took off 2 bases at V and 0 bases at J, with 9 bases between the two ends. The CDR3 has 15 residues. Germline V lookup: CDR1 SGHKS, CDR2 YYEKEE (reference sequence).

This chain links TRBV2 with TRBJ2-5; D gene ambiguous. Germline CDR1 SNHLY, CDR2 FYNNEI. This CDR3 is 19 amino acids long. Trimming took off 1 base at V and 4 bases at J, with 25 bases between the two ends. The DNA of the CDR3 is TGTGCCAGCAGTGAAGAGGGTCTGAGCGCCATCGGTTTTCCAGAGACCCAGTACTTC. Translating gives CASSEEGLSAIGFPETQYF. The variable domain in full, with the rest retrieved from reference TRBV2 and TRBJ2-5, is EPEVTQTPSHQVTQMGQEVILRCVPISNHLYFYWYRQILGQKVEFLVSFYNNEISEKSEIFDDQFSVERPDGSNFTLKIRSTKLEDSAMYFCASSEEGLSAIGFPETQYFGPGTRLLVL.

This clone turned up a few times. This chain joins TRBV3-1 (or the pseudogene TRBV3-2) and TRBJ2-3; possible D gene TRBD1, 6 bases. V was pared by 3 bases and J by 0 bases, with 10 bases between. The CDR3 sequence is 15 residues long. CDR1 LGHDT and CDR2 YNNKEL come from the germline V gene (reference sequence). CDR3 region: CASSHQGSSTDTQYF. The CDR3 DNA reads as TGTGCCAGCAGCCACCAGGGGTCTAGCACAGATACGCAGTATTTT.

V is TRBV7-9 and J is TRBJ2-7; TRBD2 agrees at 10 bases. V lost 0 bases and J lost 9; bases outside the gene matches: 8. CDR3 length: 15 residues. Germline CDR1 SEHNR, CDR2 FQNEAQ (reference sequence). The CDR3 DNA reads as TGTGCCAGCAGCTTAGCCGGGACTAGCGTTTCTGGGCAGTACTTC. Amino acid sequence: CASSLAGTSVSGQYF. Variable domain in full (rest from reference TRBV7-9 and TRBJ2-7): DTGVSQNPRHKITKRGQNVTFRCDPISEHNRLYWYRQTLGQGPEFLTYFQNEAQLEKSRLLSDRFSAERPKGSFSTLEIQRTEQGDSAMYLCASSLAGTSVSGQYFGPGTRLTVT.

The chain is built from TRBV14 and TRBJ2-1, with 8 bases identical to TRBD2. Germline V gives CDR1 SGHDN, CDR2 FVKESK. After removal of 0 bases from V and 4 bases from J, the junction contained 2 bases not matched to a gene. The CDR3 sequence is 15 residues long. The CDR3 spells CASSQELAVYNEQFF. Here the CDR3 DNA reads TGTGCCAGCAGCCAAGAACTAGCGGTTTACAATGAGCAGTTCTTC.

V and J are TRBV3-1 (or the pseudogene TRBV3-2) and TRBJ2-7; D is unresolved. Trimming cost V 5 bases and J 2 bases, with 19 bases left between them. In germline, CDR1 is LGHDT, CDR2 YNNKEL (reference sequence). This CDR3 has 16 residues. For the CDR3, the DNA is TGTGCCAGCAGCGCAAGGTTTCAGAATAATCCCTACGAGCAGTACTTC. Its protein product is CASSARFQNNPYEQYF.

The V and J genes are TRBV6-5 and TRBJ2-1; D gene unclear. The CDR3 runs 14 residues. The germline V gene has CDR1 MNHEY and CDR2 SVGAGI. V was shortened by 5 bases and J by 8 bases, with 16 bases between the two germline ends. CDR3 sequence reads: CASSLANTLDEQFF. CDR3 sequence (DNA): TGTGCCAGCAGTCTCGCCAATACGTTGGATGAGCAGTTCTTC.

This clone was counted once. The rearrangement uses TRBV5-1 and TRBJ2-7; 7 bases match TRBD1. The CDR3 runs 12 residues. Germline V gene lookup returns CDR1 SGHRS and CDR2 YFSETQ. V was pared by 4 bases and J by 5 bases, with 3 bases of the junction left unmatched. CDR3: CASSLQGNEQYF. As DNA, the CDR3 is TGCGCCAGCAGCCTACAGGGGAACGAGCAGTACTTC. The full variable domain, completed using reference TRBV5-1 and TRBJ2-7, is KAGVTQTPRYLIKTRGQQVTLSCSPISGHRSVSWYQQTPGQGLQFLFEYFSETQRNKGNFPGRFSGRQFSNSRSEMNVSTLELGDSALYLCASSLQGNEQYFGPGTRLTVT.

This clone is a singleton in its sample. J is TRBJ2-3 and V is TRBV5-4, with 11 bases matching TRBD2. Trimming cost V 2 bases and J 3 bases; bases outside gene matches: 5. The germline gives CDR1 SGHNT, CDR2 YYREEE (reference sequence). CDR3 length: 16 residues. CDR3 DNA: TGTGCCAGCAGCTTACTAGCGGGAGTGAGTACAGATACGCAGTATTTT. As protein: CASSLLAGVSTDTQYF.

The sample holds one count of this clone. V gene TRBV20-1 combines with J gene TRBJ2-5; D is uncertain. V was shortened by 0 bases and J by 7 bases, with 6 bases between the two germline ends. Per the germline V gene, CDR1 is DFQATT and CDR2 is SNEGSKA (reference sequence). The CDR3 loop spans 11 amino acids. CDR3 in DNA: TGCAGTGCTAGAGATTATGGGACCCAGTACTTC. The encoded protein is CSARDYGTQYF.

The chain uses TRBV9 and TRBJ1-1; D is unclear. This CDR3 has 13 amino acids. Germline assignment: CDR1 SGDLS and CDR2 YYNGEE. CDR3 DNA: TGTGTCCCGCGGAAAATCTCGAACACTGAAGCTTTCTTT. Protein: CVPRKISNTEAFF.

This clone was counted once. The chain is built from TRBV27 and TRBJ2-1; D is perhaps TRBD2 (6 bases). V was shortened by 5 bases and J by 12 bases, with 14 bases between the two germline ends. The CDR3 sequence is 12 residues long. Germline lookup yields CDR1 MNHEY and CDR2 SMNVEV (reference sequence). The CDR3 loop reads CASSLDSGGQFF. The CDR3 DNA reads TGTGCCAGCAGTCTGGACTCCGGGGGGCAGTTCTTC.

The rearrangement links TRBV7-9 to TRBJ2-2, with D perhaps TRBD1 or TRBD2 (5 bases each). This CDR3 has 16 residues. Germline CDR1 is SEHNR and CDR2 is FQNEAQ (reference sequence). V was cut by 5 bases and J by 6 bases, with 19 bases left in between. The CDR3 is CASSPGPTDGAGELFF. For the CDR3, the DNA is TGTGCCAGCAGCCCGGGGCCCACGGACGGGGCCGGGGAGCTGTTTTTT.

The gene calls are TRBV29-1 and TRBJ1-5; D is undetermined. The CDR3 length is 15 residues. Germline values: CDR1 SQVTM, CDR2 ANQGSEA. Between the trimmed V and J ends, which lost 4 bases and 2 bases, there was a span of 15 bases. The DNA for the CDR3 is TGCAGCGTTGCAGACGGATTTCTTGGCAATCAGCCCCAGCATTTT. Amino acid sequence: CSVADGFLGNQPQHF.

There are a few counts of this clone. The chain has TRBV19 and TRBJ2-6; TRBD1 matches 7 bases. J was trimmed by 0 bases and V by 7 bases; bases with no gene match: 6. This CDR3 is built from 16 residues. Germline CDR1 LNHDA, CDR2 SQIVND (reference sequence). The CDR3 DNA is TGTGCCAGTAAGAAGGGGGCGAGCTCTGGGGCCAACGTCCTGACTTTC. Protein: CASKKGASSGANVLTF.

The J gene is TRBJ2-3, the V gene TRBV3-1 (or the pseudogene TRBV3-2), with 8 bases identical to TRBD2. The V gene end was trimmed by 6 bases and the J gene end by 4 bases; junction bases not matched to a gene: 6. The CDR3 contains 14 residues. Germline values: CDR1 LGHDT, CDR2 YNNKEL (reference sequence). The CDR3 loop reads CASSDRGGADTQYF. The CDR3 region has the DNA TGTGCCAGCAGTGACCGGGGGGGCGCAGATACGCAGTATTTT.

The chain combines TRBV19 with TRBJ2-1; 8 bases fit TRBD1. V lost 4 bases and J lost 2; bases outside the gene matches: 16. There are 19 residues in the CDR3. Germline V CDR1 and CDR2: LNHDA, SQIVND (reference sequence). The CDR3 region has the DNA TGTGCCAGTAGTAGAGCCTACCACCAGGGGGCGTTCGCCTACAATGAGCAGTTCTTC. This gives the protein CASSRAYHQGAFAYNEQFF.

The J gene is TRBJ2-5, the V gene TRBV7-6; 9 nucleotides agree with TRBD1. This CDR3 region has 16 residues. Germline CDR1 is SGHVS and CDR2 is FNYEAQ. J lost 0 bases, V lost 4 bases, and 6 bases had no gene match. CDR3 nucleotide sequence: TGTGCCAGCAGCTCGGGGACAGGGCGACACCAAGAGACCCAGTACTTC. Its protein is CASSSGTGRHQETQYF.

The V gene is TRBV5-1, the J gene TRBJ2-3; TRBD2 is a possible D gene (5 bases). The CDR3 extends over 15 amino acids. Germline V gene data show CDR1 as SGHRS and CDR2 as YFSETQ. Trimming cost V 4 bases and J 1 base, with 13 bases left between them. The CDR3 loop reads CASSQSGGGTDTQYF. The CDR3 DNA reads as TGCGCCAGCAGCCAAAGCGGCGGCGGCACAGATACGCAGTATTTT.

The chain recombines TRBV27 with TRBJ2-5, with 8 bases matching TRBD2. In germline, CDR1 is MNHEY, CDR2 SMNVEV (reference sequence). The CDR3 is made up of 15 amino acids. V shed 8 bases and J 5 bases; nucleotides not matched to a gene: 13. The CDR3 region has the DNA TGTGCCAGCGGCCTCTCGGGAGGGCCTGTGGAGACCCAGTACTTC. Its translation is CASGLSGGPVETQYF.